This T cell receptor (beta chain) was profiled in a study of T cells in lung cancer brain metastases. Study-level points and caveats: Brain metastases had fewer unique productive clones than primaries (median around 1,500 versus 4,400). Most clones were lesion-specific, with limited overlap between paired lesions (Morisita 0.23).

The germline V gene encodes CDR1 MNHEY and CDR2 SVGAGI. CDR3 length: 14 amino acids. Trimming cost V 6 bases and J 3 bases, with 14 bases left between them. Patients had resection for synchronous oligometastatic disease or delayed recurrence of a solitary brain metastasis. Genomic DNA input was roughly 2 to 5 ug, equal within pairs. Measured with immunoSEQ multiplex PCR; TCRdb has only the in-frame clones, and not every one. The table records over 2,000 clones, about 92% of them present only once. To note about this clone: Antigen unknown.

Sequenced input: tumor tissue from the primary lung tumor. The sequence derives from a man in his 70s with non-small cell lung cancer. The chain links TRBV6-5 to TRBJ1-2; no clear D gene. Written as DNA, the CDR3 is TGTGCCAGCAGGTTGGGTCCGCTGGACTATGGCTACACCTTC. Protein product: CASRLGPLDYGYTF.